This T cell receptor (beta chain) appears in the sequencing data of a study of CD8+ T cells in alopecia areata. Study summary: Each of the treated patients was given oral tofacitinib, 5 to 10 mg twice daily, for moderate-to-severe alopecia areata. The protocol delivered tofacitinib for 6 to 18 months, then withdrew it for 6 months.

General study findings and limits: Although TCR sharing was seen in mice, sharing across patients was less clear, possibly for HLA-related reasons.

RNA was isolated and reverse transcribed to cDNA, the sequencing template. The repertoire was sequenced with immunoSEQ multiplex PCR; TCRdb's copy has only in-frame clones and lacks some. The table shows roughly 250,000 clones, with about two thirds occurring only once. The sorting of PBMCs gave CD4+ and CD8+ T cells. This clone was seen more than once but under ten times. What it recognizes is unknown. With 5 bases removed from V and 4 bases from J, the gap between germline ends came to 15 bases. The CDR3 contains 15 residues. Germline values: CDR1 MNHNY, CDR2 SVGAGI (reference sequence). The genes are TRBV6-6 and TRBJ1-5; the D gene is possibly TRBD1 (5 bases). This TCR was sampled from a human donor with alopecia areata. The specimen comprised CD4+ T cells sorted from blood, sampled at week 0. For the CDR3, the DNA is TGTGCCAGCAGTCAGGGATTAGGGAGGAATCAGCCCCAGCATTTT. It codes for CASSQGLGRNQPQHF.